Each of the 32 T cell receptor beta chains below was sequenced from the same sample in a study of post-analysis software for immune sequencing data. Study-wide results and limits: About five TRBV segments, including TRBV5-6, TRBV5-1 and TRBV20-1, were more frequent in patients than controls.

Presence of unique molecular identifiers characterized the TCR beta cDNA libraries. MiXCR, applied by TCRdb to the PCR reads, yields one record per CDR3 protein. The sample lists fewer than 850,000 distinct CDR3 sequences, more than 45% seen once, with roughly 5% in the top ten. No cognate antigen is known for these TCRs. Sequenced input: blood. Source of these receptors: a girl under 18 with multiple sclerosis.

This rearrangement joins TRBV6-6 to TRBJ2-5; TRBD1 agrees at 9 bases. This CDR3 has 15 residues. The V gene's germline CDR1 is MNHNY and CDR2 SVGAGI (reference sequence). V trimming: 2 bases; J trimming: 3 bases; junction bases outside the gene matches: 4. CDR3 sequence (DNA): TGTGCCAGCAGTTACCGCTGGACAGGGGAAGAGACCCAGTACTTC. It translates to CASSYRWTGEETQYF.

Details on this clonotype: This may stem from a read error, because a much larger clone lies one nucleotide away. The V call is TRBV27, the J call TRBJ2-1; D remains ambiguous. The ends were cut back, 6 bases at V and 10 bases at J, with 10 bases in the middle. This CDR3 contains 11 residues. CDR1 is MNHEY and CDR2 is SMNVEV in the germline V gene (reference sequence). CDR3 amino acids: CASRFQREQFF. The CDR3 DNA is TGTGCCAGCAGGTTCCAGAGGGAGCAGTTCTTC.

DNA for the CDR3: TGCAGTGCTAGACGGCCGGGAGTAGAAGAGACCCAGTACTTC. It yields the protein CSARRPGVEETQYF. This chain joins TRBV20-1 and TRBJ2-5; D is perhaps TRBD2 (6 bases). Germline CDR1 and CDR2: DFQATT and SNEGSKA (reference sequence). The CDR3 has 14 residues. The V end was cut by 2 bases, the J end by 3 bases, with 13 bases between.

The rearrangement links TRBV12-3 or TRBV12-4 to TRBJ2-5; D not resolved. V shed 6 bases and J shed 5 bases, with 25 bases lying between them. This CDR3 is built from 17 residues. The CDR3 nucleotides are TGTGCCAGCAGCCCCGGTAGAATTCTAGTTCTAGAGGAGACCCAGTACTTC. Protein product: CASSPGRILVLEETQYF.

The rearrangement links TRBV7-2 to TRBJ2-1, with D perhaps TRBD1 or TRBD2 (5 bases each). The CDR3 length is 15 residues. V gave up 2 bases and J gave up 3 bases, with 11 bases separating them. In germline, CDR1 is SGHTA, CDR2 FQGNSA. The chain's CDR3 is CASSLLTGHYNEQFF. CDR3 nucleotides: TGTGCCAGCAGCTTATTGACGGGGCACTACAATGAGCAGTTCTTC.

The rearrangement uses TRBV3-1 and TRBJ2-1; D remains ambiguous. Trimming cost V 0 bases and J 4 bases, with 13 bases left between them. Germline V gene data show CDR1 as LGHDT and CDR2 as YNNKEL (reference sequence). This CDR3 spans 16 amino acids. CDR3 region: CASSQDLARVYNEQFF. The CDR3 DNA reads as TGTGCCAGCAGCCAAGACCTGGCAAGGGTTTACAATGAGCAGTTCTTC.

V usage is TRBV6-6 and J usage is TRBJ2-7; 8 nucleotides align to TRBD1. The V and J ends lost 1 base and 2 bases, in that order; junction bases with no gene match: 4. This CDR3 has 15 amino acids. Germline V CDR1 and CDR2: MNHNY, SVGAGI (reference sequence). CDR3 amino acids: CASSYYGTGAYEQYF. The CDR3 nucleotides read TGTGCCAGCAGTTACTACGGGACAGGAGCCTACGAGCAGTACTTC.

This clonotype was seen repeatedly, ten times or more. This chain uses TRBV7-2 with TRBJ1-2, with D possibly TRBD1 on 5 matching bases. Looked up from germline, CDR1 is SGHTA and CDR2 is FQGNSA. CDR3 length: 13 amino acids. The V gene lost 7 bases and the J gene lost 4 bases, with 13 bases spanning the gap. CDR3 DNA sequence: TGTGCCAGCACCCCCGGAGGGACCTATGGCTACACCTTC. Translation: CASTPGGTYGYTF.

V is TRBV9 and J is TRBJ2-1, with D possibly matching TRBD2 (6 bases). Germline CDR1 reads SGDLS; CDR2 reads YYNGEE. The CDR3 has 16 amino acids. Trimming shortened V by 4 bases and J by 2 bases, and 16 bases separated the two germline ends. CDR3 sequence: CASSLGGVLAYNEQFF. CDR3 DNA: TGTGCCAGCAGCTTGGGCGGGGTCTTAGCCTACAATGAGCAGTTCTTC.

This rearrangement joins TRBV15 to TRBJ2-5, with D perhaps assigned TRBD1 or TRBD2 (5 bases each). Germline values: CDR1 LNHNV, CDR2 YYDKDF (reference sequence). The CDR3 extends over 17 amino acids. The V end was cut by 0 bases, the J end by 1 base, with 15 bases between. In DNA, the CDR3 is TGTGCCACCAGCAGAGATCGGGGCAGAGTGGCCCAAGAGACCCAGTACTTC. Translating gives CATSRDRGRVAQETQYF.

With regard to this clonotype: The junction departs from the called germline gene at one end, perhaps through a read error. The chain has TRBV5-1 and TRBJ2-5, with 9 bases lining up with TRBD2. Per germline, CDR1 SGHRS and CDR2 YFSETQ. CDR3 length: 15 amino acids. CDR3 coding DNA: TGCGCCAGCAGACTCAGACTAGCGGCACAAGAGACCCGGTACTTC. It specifies CASRLRLAAQETRYF. Full variable domain (outside the CDR3, taken from reference TRBV5-1 and TRBJ2-5): KAGVTQTPRYLIKTRGQQVTLSCSPISGHRSVSWYQQTPGQGLQFLFEYFSETQRNKGNFPGRFSGRQFSNSRSEMNVSTLELGDSALYLCASRLRLAAQETRYFGPGTRLLVL.

The chain recombines TRBV6-1 with TRBJ2-7; 8 bases map to TRBD1. The V and J ends lost 5 bases and 6 bases, in that order; junction bases with no gene match: 18. Germline CDR1 and CDR2: MNHNS and SASEGT. This CDR3 has 17 amino acids. CDR3 coding DNA: TGTGCCAGCAGTCAAGGACAGGGTGGACCCTCGCTCTTCGAGCAGTACTTC. It translates to CASSQGQGGPSLFEQYF.

The chain uses TRBV6-6 and TRBJ1-2; D possibly corresponds to TRBD1 (6 bases). The germline V and J ends were trimmed by 6 bases and 0 bases, with 11 bases remaining between them. The CDR3 sequence is 14 residues long. Germline values: CDR1 MNHNY, CDR2 SVGAGI (reference sequence). The CDR3 DNA reads as TGTGCCAGCAGCAAGGCAGGGGCTAACTATGGCTACACCTTC. It codes for CASSKAGANYGYTF.

V gene TRBV29-1 combines with J gene TRBJ2-4, with a weak D call TRBD1 (5 bases). The J call could be wrong; TRBJ2-7 is a better fit for the DNA end. The CDR3 is made up of 13 amino acids. Germline V gene data show CDR1 as SQVTM and CDR2 as ANQGSEA. The CDR3 region has the DNA TGCAGCGTTGAAGATGGACAAACCTACGAGCAGTACTTC. Its translation is CSVEDGQTYEQYF.

The J gene is TRBJ2-6, the V gene TRBV10-3; D may match TRBD1 or TRBD2 (5 bases each). V was cut by 2 bases and J by 1 base, with 6 bases left in between. Germline CDR1 reads ENHRY; CDR2 reads SYGVKD. CDR3 length: 15 residues. The CDR3 bases are TGTGCCATCAGTGAGGGGGGATCTGGGGCCAACGTCCTGACTTTC. As protein: CAISEGGSGANVLTF.

The rearrangement uses TRBV10-3 and TRBJ2-1; TRBD2 matches 9 bases. Germline V CDR1 and CDR2: ENHRY, SYGVKD. Losses at the gene ends were 0 bases for V and 10 bases for J; bases not matched to a gene: 4. This CDR3 region has 14 residues. CDR3 region: CAISESLAGYEQFF. DNA of the CDR3: TGTGCCATCAGTGAGTCTCTAGCGGGATACGAGCAGTTCTTC.

For the CDR3, the DNA is TGCAGCGTTGAGGGGACAGGGGACTATGGCTACACCTTC. Protein product: CSVEGTGDYGYTF. This sequence joins TRBV29-1 and TRBJ1-2, with TRBD1 identical over 10 bases. CDR3 size: 13 residues. Germline CDR1 and CDR2: SQVTM and ANQGSEA. V lost 3 bases, J lost 3 bases, and 1 base stayed unmatched.

In its sample, this clonotype was seen a few times. V and J are TRBV5-1 and TRBJ2-4; D is uncertain. Matching the DNA end better, TRBJ2-7 makes the J call doubtful. Per germline, CDR1 SGHRS and CDR2 YFSETQ. The CDR3 loop spans 14 amino acids. CDR3 protein: CASSFSTNTYEQYF. The DNA of the CDR3 is TGCGCCAGCAGCTTTAGTACTAACACCTACGAGCAGTACTTC.

The V and J genes are TRBV5-1 and TRBJ2-1; TRBD2 agrees at 9 bases. The J call is doubtful: the DNA matches TRBJ2-7 better. CDR1 and CDR2 (germline): SGHRS, YFSETQ. CDR3 length: 16 residues. CDR3 amino acids: CASSLRSGRTYNEQYF. DNA of the CDR3: TGCGCCAGCAGCCTGAGAAGCGGGAGGACCTACAATGAGCAGTACTTC.

The J gene is TRBJ2-3, the V gene TRBV6-6, with a weak D call TRBD2 (5 bases). This CDR3 contains 14 residues. Germline V gene sequence: CDR1 MNHNY, CDR2 SVGAGI (reference sequence). Trimming pared 2 bases from V and 4 bases from J, leaving 10 bases between. Written as DNA, the CDR3 is TGTGCCAGCAGTTACACGGAGGAGGCAGATACGCAGTATTTT. This encodes CASSYTEEADTQYF.

The chain carries TRBV6-2 or TRBV6-3 and TRBJ2-1; 12 bases map to TRBD2. This CDR3 has 16 residues. Looked up from germline, CDR1 is MNHEY and CDR2 is SVGEGT. J lost 7 bases, V lost 2 bases, and 6 bases had no gene match. Here the CDR3 DNA reads TGTGCCAGCAGTTACCCCCGACTAGCGGGAGTTAATGAGCAGTTCTTC. Protein product: CASSYPRLAGVNEQFF.

The genes are TRBV7-2 and TRBJ2-3, with no clear D. Germline lookup yields CDR1 SGHTA and CDR2 FQGNSA. The CDR3 is 15 amino acids. Trimming took off 1 base at V and 4 bases at J, with 12 bases between the two ends. CDR3 region: CASSLGPGGPDTQYF. CDR3 sequence (DNA): TGTGCCAGCAGCTTAGGCCCCGGCGGTCCAGATACGCAGTATTTT.

This clonotype was picked up a small number of times. Given a much more abundant clone one base away, this may be a read error. V usage is TRBV9 and J usage is TRBJ2-7; D ambiguous. The CDR3 consists of 17 residues. Germline lookup yields CDR1 SGDLS and CDR2 YYNGEE. V lost 0 bases, J lost 2 bases, and 18 bases lay in between. This CDR3 reads CASSVGAARAATYEQYF. CDR3 nucleotides: TGTGCCAGCAGCGTAGGGGCAGCTCGTGCCGCCACCTACGAGCAGTACTTC.

This clonotype has a handful of counts. V is TRBV6-6 and J is TRBJ1-5; no clear D. Trimming removed 7 bases from V and 0 bases from J, with 4 bases in between. The length of the CDR3 is 12 residues. Germline V CDR1 and CDR2: MNHNY, SVGAGI (reference sequence). CDR3 nucleotide sequence: TGTGCCAGCACTGATAGCAATCAGCCCCAGCATTTT. Translation gives CASTDSNQPQHF.

The gene calls are TRBV20-1 and TRBJ2-1, with TRBD2 matching over 8 bases. This CDR3 is 13 amino acids long. Per germline, CDR1 DFQATT and CDR2 SNEGSKA (reference sequence). With 7 bases clipped from V and 5 bases from J, the junction kept 7 bases outside the gene matches. The CDR3 loop is CSVGREVNNEQFF. The CDR3 coding sequence is TGCAGTGTCGGGCGGGAGGTCAACAATGAGCAGTTCTTC.

In its sample, this clonotype was seen a few times. The chain carries TRBV20-1 and TRBJ2-1; the D gene is possibly TRBD2 (6 bases). V was trimmed by 3 bases and J by 1 base, leaving 10 bases between them. The CDR3 covers 14 residues. Germline V gene sequence: CDR1 DFQATT, CDR2 SNEGSKA (reference sequence). Here the CDR3 DNA reads TGCAGTGCTAGTTTAGCGGCATCCTACAATGAGCAGTTCTTC. This encodes CSASLAASYNEQFF.

The CDR3 sequence: CSARGAGNTDTQYF. The CDR3 DNA follows: TGCAGTGCAAGGGGAGCGGGAAACACAGATACGCAGTATTTT. The genes are TRBV20-1 and TRBJ2-3; 7 nucleotides agree with TRBD2. Germline trimming cut 6 bases from V and 2 bases from J; bases unmatched to any gene: 8. Germline CDR1 DFQATT, CDR2 SNEGSKA (reference sequence). The CDR3 is 14 amino acids.

The table lists this clonotype with a count of one. This sequence joins TRBV7-6 and TRBJ2-5; 9 bases agree with TRBD1. V lost 5 bases and J lost 5; bases outside the gene matches: 18. The CDR3 extends over 18 amino acids. The V gene's germline CDR1 is SGHVS and CDR2 FNYEAQ. The chain's CDR3 is CASSQNPGGQGWVETQYF. As DNA, the CDR3 is TGTGCCAGCAGCCAAAACCCAGGAGGACAGGGGTGGGTGGAGACCCAGTACTTC.

The chain recombines TRBV9 with TRBJ2-5; no definite D call. The J call is in doubt because the DNA end fits TRBJ2-7 better. The CDR3 has 14 amino acids. CDR1 and CDR2 from the germline V gene are SGDLS and YYNGEE. The CDR3 nucleotides read TGTGCCAGCAGCGTAGCTGGGTCCGGTTACGAGCAGTACTTC. This encodes CASSVAGSGYEQYF.

V and J are TRBV9 and TRBJ2-4, with TRBD1 matching 7 bases. The last part of the DNA fits TRBJ2-5 better; the J call may be wrong. The CDR3 spans 16 residues. Per the germline V gene, CDR1 is SGDLS and CDR2 is YYNGEE. The CDR3 sequence: CASSQGARQGGETQYF. In DNA form, the CDR3 reads TGTGCCAGCAGCCAAGGGGCTAGACAGGGCGGGGAGACCCAGTACTTC.

The sample holds a few counts of this clonotype. The V call is TRBV5-6, the J call TRBJ2-5; TRBD2 agrees at 8 bases. Germline CDR1 SGHDT, CDR2 YYEEEE. The CDR3 loop spans 14 amino acids. V was pared by 6 bases and J by 7 bases, with 11 bases of the junction left unmatched. The CDR3 protein is CASTSSGRRSTQYF. CDR3 nucleotides: TGTGCCAGCACCTCGAGCGGGAGAAGGTCGACCCAGTACTTC.

The table lists this clonotype with a few counts. The genes are TRBV28 and TRBJ2-1; 7 bases fit TRBD2. In germline, CDR1 is MDHEN, CDR2 SYDVKM. This CDR3 has 17 amino acids. Losses at the gene ends were 3 bases for V and 5 bases for J; bases not matched to a gene: 13. The CDR3 coding sequence is TGTGCCAGCAGTTTTCCGGCTAGCGGCTCAGGAGACAATGAGCAGTTCTTC. This gives the protein CASSFPASGSGDNEQFF.